This TCR beta chain was sequenced for a study of blood T cell repertoires in COVID-19. Study details: Acute and convalescent COVID-19 specimens originated in the United States, Italy and Spain.

The CDR3 is made up of 15 amino acids. V lost 2 bases to trimming and J lost 5 bases, with 12 bases between them. Germline lookup yields CDR1 SEHNR and CDR2 FQNEAQ (reference sequence). The study recruited people aged 18 to 89 years across roughly 25 US areas. Self-reported history from a screening survey and questionnaire set each donor's cohort. Libraries were prepared by immunoSEQ multiplex PCR; TCRdb keeps only in-frame clonotypes and omits some of them. There are about 240,000 clones in the sample; approximately 86% occur only once, and roughly 3.1% lies in the top ten. Sequenced input: PBMCs or T cells enriched from blood (not recorded which). The TCR sequence derives from a middle-aged woman with acute COVID-19. The chain uses TRBV7-9 and TRBJ1-4; the D gene is possibly TRBD1 (5 bases). CDR3 protein: CASSLWGTPNEKLFF. CDR3 nucleotides: TGTGCCAGCAGCTTATGGGGGACTCCAAATGAAAAACTGTTTTTT. Drawing the rest from reference TRBV7-9 and TRBJ1-4, the complete variable domain is DTGVSQNPRHKITKRGQNVTFRCDPISEHNRLYWYRQTLGQGPEFLTYFQNEAQLEKSRLLSDRFSAERPKGSFSTLEIQRTEQGDSAMYLCASSLWGTPNEKLFFGSGTQLSVL.